Listed below are T cell receptor beta chains from one sample, sequenced in a study of blood T cell repertoires in COVID-19. Using immunoSEQ multiplex PCR, the repertoire was profiled, and TCRdb retains in-frame clones only, with some absent. The sample holds under 400,000 clones; approximately 89% are singletons and the top ten take around 4%. The sequencing input was peripheral blood. Receptors were obtained from a woman aged 60-75 years with COVID-19, enrolled during active disease. CDR3s include the opening cysteine and the closing phenylalanine or tryptophan. Fields, in order: V gene, J gene, D gene, CDR3 length, clone size, CDR3 DNA, CDR3 protein. The D gene is left open where the match is weak. Part of the rows lack a size; the others show once, few, many or a class for expanded clones.

V: TRBV7-9; J: TRBJ1-2; D: TRBD1; length: 14; size: .; DNA: TGTGCCAGCAGATTTGGACAGGGATCGGAGGGCTACACCTTC; CDR3: CASRFGQGSEGYTF
V: TRBV12-3/TRBV12-4; J: TRBJ1-2; D: .; length: 12; size: .; DNA: TGTGCCAGCAGGACAGACTACTATGGCTACACCTTC; CDR3: CASRTDYYGYTF
V: TRBV27; J: TRBJ1-2; D: .; length: 16; size: .; DNA: TGTGCCAGCAGTCTCGTCGGGTCACGCTCCGCGGGGGAATACACCTTC; CDR3: CASSLVGSRSAGEYTF
V: TRBV6-5; J: TRBJ2-7; D: TRBD1; length: 16; size: once; DNA: TGTGCCAGCAGTTACACATCAACAGGGGACGGGAACGAGCAGTACTTC; CDR3: CASSYTSTGDGNEQYF
V: TRBV3-1/TRBV3-2; J: TRBJ2-1; D: TRBD2; length: 16; size: .; DNA: TGTGCCAGCAGCTCCTGGACTAGCGGGTATGACAATGAGCAGTTCTTC; CDR3: CASSSWTSGYDNEQFF
V: TRBV27; J: TRBJ1-2; D: TRBD1; length: 17; size: .; DNA: TGTGCCAGCAGTTTAACTACGGACAGGGGGTATTTTTATGGCTACACCTTC; CDR3: CASSLTTDRGYFYGYTF
V: TRBV5-1; J: TRBJ2-7; D: .; length: 15; size: .; DNA: TGCGCCAGCAGCTTGGAGGGCGGGGGCCCCTACGAGCAGTACTTC; CDR3: CASSLEGGGPYEQYF
V: TRBV15; J: TRBJ2-7; D: TRBD1; length: 15; size: .; DNA: TGTGCCACCAGCAGAGCGGGACAGGGGTTTGACGAGCAGTACTTC; CDR3: CATSRAGQGFDEQYF
V: TRBV4-1; J: TRBJ1-1; D: TRBD1; length: 17; size: .; DNA: TGCGCCAGCAGCCAAGACGTAGGGACAGGGGTGAACACTGAAGCTTTCTTT; CDR3: CASSQDVGTGVNTEAFF
V: TRBV19; J: TRBJ1-1; D: .; length: 13; size: .; DNA: TGTGCCAGTAGTATCAACGGGAACACTGAAGCTTTCTTT; CDR3: CASSINGNTEAFF
V: TRBV24-1; J: TRBJ2-3; D: .; length: 13; size: few; DNA: TGTGCCACCAGTGAGGCCAGCACAGATACGCAGTATTTT; CDR3: CATSEASTDTQYF
V: TRBV19; J: TRBJ1-5; D: .; length: 15; size: .; DNA: TGTGCCAGTAGTACCCTAGGGGGGGCAAACCAGCCCCAGCATTTT; CDR3: CASSTLGGANQPQHF
V: TRBV7-9; J: TRBJ1-2; D: .; length: 13; size: once; DNA: TGTGCCAGCAGCTTTTTATCAGGAGGGGGCTACACCTTC; CDR3: CASSFLSGGGYTF
V: TRBV7-8; J: TRBJ1-4; D: TRBD1; length: 18; size: few; DNA: TGTGCCAGCAGCTTAAGGGACAGCGTTTGGGGCATTAATGAAAAACTGTTTTTT; CDR3: CASSLRDSVWGINEKLFF
V: TRBV9; J: TRBJ1-6; D: .; length: 16; size: .; DNA: TGTGCCAGCAGCGTAGAGGGGAGGGGGGATAATTCACCCCTCCACTTT; CDR3: CASSVEGRGDNSPLHF
V: TRBV7-2; J: TRBJ1-5; D: TRBD1; length: 17; size: few; DNA: TGTGCCAGCAGCTCCCAGGGACAGGGACTAGGCAATCAGCCCCAGCATTTT; CDR3: CASSSQGQGLGNQPQHF
V: TRBV2; J: TRBJ2-3; D: .; length: 14; size: .; DNA: TGTGCCAGCAGTGTTTACAGACGCACAGATACGCAGTATTTT; CDR3: CASSVYRRTDTQYF
V: TRBV7-9; J: TRBJ2-5; D: TRBD1; length: 16; size: .; DNA: TGTGCCAGCAGCTTAAACGCGGGACAGGGCCTTGAGACCCAGTACTTC; CDR3: CASSLNAGQGLETQYF
V: TRBV2; J: TRBJ2-4; D: .; length: 12; size: .; DNA: TGTGCCAGCAGGGTAGGGGAAAACATTCAGTACTTC; CDR3: CASRVGENIQYF
V: TRBV10-3; J: TRBJ1-6; D: TRBD1; length: 13; size: .; DNA: TGTGCCAGCCGGGACAGGGACAATTCACCCCTCCACTTT; CDR3: CASRDRDNSPLHF
V: TRBV29-1; J: TRBJ1-6; D: .; length: 13; size: .; DNA: TGCAGCGTTCGTACCACGGGGAATTCACCCCTCCACTTT; CDR3: CSVRTTGNSPLHF
V: TRBV4-1; J: TRBJ1-4; D: .; length: 17; size: .; DNA: TGCGCCAGCAGCCAAGATTCCGGGCTACTCGGGGGGGAAAAACTGTTTTTT; CDR3: CASSQDSGLLGGEKLFF
V: TRBV5-1; J: TRBJ2-7; D: .; length: 16; size: .; DNA: TGCGCCAGCAGCCTGGGCGACAGCTCTCGCTCCTACGAGCAGTACTTC; CDR3: CASSLGDSSRSYEQYF
V: TRBV12-5; J: TRBJ1-1; D: TRBD1; length: 19; size: .; DNA: TGTGCTAGTGGTTTGGCACACTACCGGGACAGGGACGTGAACACTGAAGCTTTCTTT; CDR3: CASGLAHYRDRDVNTEAFF